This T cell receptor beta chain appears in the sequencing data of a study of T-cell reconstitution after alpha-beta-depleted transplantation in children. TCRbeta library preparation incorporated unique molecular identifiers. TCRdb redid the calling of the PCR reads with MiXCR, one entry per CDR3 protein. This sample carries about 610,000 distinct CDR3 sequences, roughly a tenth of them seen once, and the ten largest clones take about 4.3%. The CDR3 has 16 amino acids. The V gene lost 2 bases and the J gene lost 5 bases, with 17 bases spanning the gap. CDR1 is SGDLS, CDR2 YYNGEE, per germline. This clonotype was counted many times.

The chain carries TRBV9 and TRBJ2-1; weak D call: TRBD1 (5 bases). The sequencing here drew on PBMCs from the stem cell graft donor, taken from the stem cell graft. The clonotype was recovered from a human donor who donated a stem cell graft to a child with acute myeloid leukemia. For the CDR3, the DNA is TGTGCCAGCAGCGTGATAGGCTCAGGGTCCCACAATGAGCAGTTCTTC. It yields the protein CASSVIGSGSHNEQFF.